These 29 T cell receptor beta chains share one sample of origin, sequenced in a study of blood T cell repertoires in COVID-19. Profiling relied on immunoSEQ multiplex PCR, and the TCRdb table lists in-frame clones only, not all of them. Here the sample spans 200,000 to 250,000 clones, around 90% being singletons. Sequences were obtained from peripheral blood. These receptors all stem from a man aged 18 to 30 with active or convalescent COVID-19.

V is TRBV3-1 (or the pseudogene TRBV3-2) and J is TRBJ1-1; 9 bases are shared with TRBD1. V was pared by 3 bases and J by 7 bases, with 6 bases of the junction left unmatched. CDR3 length: 14 residues. CDR1 LGHDT and CDR2 YNNKEL come from the germline V gene (reference sequence). Here the CDR3 DNA reads TGTGCCAGCAGCCACTTACAGGGGGCGAGTGAAGCTTTCTTT. Its protein product is CASSHLQGASEAFF.

For the CDR3, the DNA is TGTGCCAGCAGCCCCAGACTAGCGGGAGACACCGGGGAGCTGTTTTTT. Protein sequence: CASSPRLAGDTGELFF. The rearrangement joins TRBV11-2 to TRBJ2-2; 12 positions match TRBD2. Germline trimming cut 5 bases from V and 3 bases from J; bases unmatched to any gene: 4. From germline, CDR1 is SGHAT and CDR2 FQNNGV. The CDR3 contains 16 residues.

This chain uses TRBV19 with TRBJ2-5, with 7 positions matching TRBD1. V lost 4 bases to trimming and J lost 5 bases; unmatched junction nucleotides: 25. The CDR3 contains 20 residues. In germline, CDR1 is LNHDA, CDR2 SQIVND (reference sequence). The CDR3 sequence: CASSTLNFGKTDRTRETQYF. Written as DNA, the CDR3 is TGTGCCAGTAGTACCCTGAATTTCGGAAAAACGGACAGGACCCGGGAGACCCAGTACTTC.

The chain uses TRBV29-1 and TRBJ1-2, with 8 bases aligning to TRBD1. The V and J ends lost 6 bases and 7 bases, in that order; junction bases with no gene match: 10. This CDR3 region has 13 residues. Germline V gives CDR1 SQVTM, CDR2 ANQGSEA. The CDR3 nucleotides read TGCAGCGTCGGGCAAGGACAGGGTGCTGGCTACACCTTC. This sequence encodes CSVGQGQGAGYTF.

This clone is a singleton in its sample. The chain carries TRBV18 and TRBJ2-7; 7 bases map to TRBD2. The CDR3 spans 15 residues. Trimming at V came to 8 bases and at J to 4 bases, leaving 14 bases not matched to a gene. The germline CDR1 and CDR2 sequences are KGHSH and LQKENI. CDR3 DNA sequence: TGTGCCAGCGACGGGGGAAGCGGGACCCAATACGAGCAGTACTTC. Encoded protein: CASDGGSGTQYEQYF.

J is TRBJ1-1 and V is TRBV7-9; TRBD1 might be the D (5 bases). Trimming stripped 5 bases from V and 0 bases from J, with 13 bases between. Germline V gene data show CDR1 as SEHNR and CDR2 as FQNEAQ (reference sequence). The CDR3 is made up of 15 amino acids. The CDR3 spells CASSPGQYMNTEAFF. The DNA for the CDR3 is TGTGCCAGCAGCCCCGGACAATATATGAACACTGAAGCTTTCTTT. Full variable domain (missing parts from reference TRBV7-9 and TRBJ1-1): DTGVSQNPRHKITKRGQNVTFRCDPISEHNRLYWYRQTLGQGPEFLTYFQNEAQLEKSRLLSDRFSAERPKGSFSTLEIQRTEQGDSAMYLCASSPGQYMNTEAFFGQGTRLTVV.

The chain uses TRBV11-2 and TRBJ2-1, with 8 bases fitting TRBD1. CDR1 and CDR2 (germline): SGHAT, FQNNGV. This CDR3 has 15 residues. After removal of 1 base from V and 4 bases from J, the junction contained 3 bases not matched to a gene. CDR3 DNA: TGTGCCAGCAGCTTAGGGACAGGGTATTACAATGAGCAGTTCTTC. Translation: CASSLGTGYYNEQFF.

The chain joins TRBV7-3 to TRBJ2-1; 10 bases are a match to TRBD2. This CDR3 comprises 13 residues. Germline assignment: CDR1 SGHTA and CDR2 FQGTGA. The J segment lost 10 bases and the V segment lost 5 bases, leaving 5 bases of the junction unmatched. The DNA of the CDR3 is TGTGCCAGCAGCCCCCTAGCGGGAGACGAGCAGTTCTTC. It yields the protein CASSPLAGDEQFF.

The chain employs TRBV5-1 and TRBJ2-1, with D tentatively TRBD2 (6 bases). CDR1 and CDR2 from the germline V gene are SGHRS and YFSETQ. V dropped 2 bases and J dropped 4 bases, with 13 bases sitting between them. CDR3 length: 15 amino acids. In DNA form, the CDR3 reads TGCGCCAGCAGCTTTGCCCAGACTAGATACAATGAGCAGTTCTTC. Residues: CASSFAQTRYNEQFF.

The V and J genes are TRBV7-3 and TRBJ1-1; possible D gene TRBD1, 5 bases. Germline CDR1 SGHTA, CDR2 FQGTGA. Trimming removed 2 bases at V and 1 base at J, with 14 bases between. The CDR3 is 16 residues long. Written as DNA, the CDR3 is TGTGCCAGCAGCTTAGCCGGGGGAGGTCAGAACACTGAAGCTTTCTTT. Its translation is CASSLAGGGQNTEAFF.

V is TRBV6-6 and J is TRBJ1-5, with TRBD1 matching 7 bases. V was clipped by 7 bases and J by 3 bases; unmatched bases: 6. The CDR3 consists of 14 residues. Germline V gives CDR1 MNHNY, CDR2 SVGAGI (reference sequence). The CDR3 is CASTDRHYNQPQHF. CDR3 nucleotide sequence: TGTGCCAGCACGGACAGGCACTACAATCAGCCCCAGCATTTT.

V gene TRBV18 combines with J gene TRBJ2-7; no clear D. V was shortened by 0 bases and J by 2 bases, with 17 bases between the two germline ends. CDR3 size: 17 residues. The germline V gene has CDR1 KGHSH and CDR2 LQKENI. CDR3 sequence: CASSPPATLRSTYEQYF. The DNA of the CDR3 is TGTGCCAGCTCACCACCTGCGACATTACGGTCAACCTACGAGCAGTACTTC.

The chain joins TRBV18 to TRBJ1-1, with D maybe TRBD1 (6 bases). The CDR3 runs 12 residues. V lost 3 bases, J lost 10 bases, and 12 bases lay in between. Germline loops: CDR1 KGHSH, CDR2 LQKENI. The DNA of the CDR3 is TGTGCCAGCTCACCGAACAGGGAGGGAGCTTTCTTT. Translation: CASSPNREGAFF. The whole variable domain, remainder taken from reference TRBV18 and TRBJ1-1, is NAGVMQNPRHLVRRRGQEARLRCSPMKGHSHVYWYRQLPEEGLKFMVYLQKENIIDESGMPKERFSAEFPKEGPSILRIQQVVRGDSAAYFCASSPNREGAFFGQGTRLTVV.

The chain carries TRBV6-4 and TRBJ2-1; possible D gene TRBD2, 5 bases. The CDR3 is made up of 16 amino acids. Germline values: CDR1 MRHNA, CDR2 SNTAGT. Between the trimmed V and J ends, which lost 4 bases and 10 bases, there was a span of 23 bases. CDR3 coding DNA: TGTGCCAGCAGTGCTGGCACGGGATCTTCCGTTGGGGAGCAGTTCTTC. Residues: CASSAGTGSSVGEQFF.

The CDR3 nucleotides are TGTGCCAGCAGCCCCCGACAGTGGATCTCTGGAAACACCATATATTTT. It encodes CASSPRQWISGNTIYF. The V call is TRBV14, the J call TRBJ1-3, with D perhaps matching TRBD1 (5 bases). The V end was cut by 4 bases, the J end by 0 bases, with 13 bases between. The CDR3 contains 16 residues. Germline-derived CDR1 and CDR2 are SGHDN and FVKESK.

The chain carries TRBV2 and TRBJ1-2; possibly TRBD1 for D (5 bases). Germline CDR1 SNHLY, CDR2 FYNNEI. The CDR3 contains 12 residues. V lost 6 bases, J lost 4 bases, and 9 bases lay in between. CDR3 loop: CASSGGGYGYTF. The DNA for the CDR3 is TGTGCCAGCAGCGGGGGGGGCTATGGCTACACCTTC.

This clone was observed a single time. The chain recombines TRBV25-1 with TRBJ1-1, with D tentatively TRBD1 (6 bases). Deletions cut 8 bases from V and 1 base from J, with 11 bases between. Germline V gene sequence: CDR1 MGHDK, CDR2 SYGVNS. The CDR3 length is 13 residues. DNA of the CDR3: TGTGCCAGCCAAGTGACAGGGAACACTGAAGCTTTCTTT. Translation gives CASQVTGNTEAFF.

The rearrangement joins TRBV27 to TRBJ1-2; D is perhaps TRBD1 (5 bases). Trimming left V 0 bases short and J 7 bases short, with 12 bases between. Germline V gene data show CDR1 as MNHEY and CDR2 as SMNVEV (reference sequence). The CDR3 is made up of 14 amino acids. The CDR3 bases are TGTGCCAGCAGTTTATCGGCAGGGAATTTTGGCTACACCTTC. It encodes CASSLSAGNFGYTF.

V gene TRBV28 combines with J gene TRBJ1-1; the D is unclear. The germline V gene has CDR1 MDHEN and CDR2 SYDVKM. CDR3 length equals 14 residues. Trimming stripped 2 bases from V and 4 bases from J, with 11 bases between. This CDR3 is CASSLEVAFTEAFF. The CDR3 nucleotides are TGTGCCAGCAGTTTAGAGGTAGCTTTCACTGAAGCTTTCTTT. Full variable domain (remainder filled in from reference TRBV28 and TRBJ1-1): DVKVTQSSRYLVKRTGEKVFLECVQDMDHENMFWYRQDPGLGLRLIYFSYDVKMKEKGDIPEGYSVSREKKERFSLILESASTNQTSMYLCASSLEVAFTEAFFGQGTRLTVV.

V and J are TRBV19 and TRBJ2-7; D is undetermined. Trimming left V 5 bases short and J 0 bases short, with 8 bases between. This CDR3 has 13 residues. Germline V gives CDR1 LNHDA, CDR2 SQIVND (reference sequence). CDR3 amino acids: CASSLQASYEQYF. DNA of the CDR3: TGTGCCAGTAGTTTGCAGGCCTCCTACGAGCAGTACTTC.

A single count supports this clone. This rearrangement joins TRBV2 to TRBJ2-7; 7 bases are a match to TRBD1. Per the germline V gene, CDR1 is SNHLY and CDR2 is FYNNEI. This CDR3 has 15 residues. J was trimmed by 0 bases and V by 5 bases; bases with no gene match: 7. CDR3 nucleotide sequence: TGTGCCAGCAGTTCTACAGGGGCTAGCTCCTACGAGCAGTACTTC. This gives the protein CASSSTGASSYEQYF.

The rearrangement links TRBV18 to TRBJ2-7; 9 bases map to TRBD1. The CDR3 extends over 15 amino acids. The germline V gene has CDR1 KGHSH and CDR2 LQKENI. V shed 3 bases, J shed 2 bases, and the junction held 5 bases outside the gene matches. The CDR3 DNA reads as TGTGCCAGCTCACCGACGGGACAGGGCCCCTACGAGCAGTACTTC. Amino acids: CASSPTGQGPYEQYF.

This chain uses TRBV6-5 with TRBJ1-5; tentatively, D is TRBD1 (5 bases). V was pared by 2 bases and J by 4 bases, with 6 bases between. Germline CDR1 is MNHEY and CDR2 is SVGAGI. The CDR3 runs to 13 residues. CDR3: CASSYTGNQPQHF. CDR3 DNA sequence: TGTGCCAGCAGTTACACAGGAAATCAGCCCCAGCATTTT.

The chain uses TRBV2 and TRBJ2-7, with 13 positions matching TRBD2. The CDR3 covers 18 residues. The J segment lost 0 bases and the V segment lost 6 bases, leaving 11 bases of the junction unmatched. Germline lookup yields CDR1 SNHLY and CDR2 FYNNEI. This CDR3 reads CASRDRLAGGLDSYEQYF. The CDR3 DNA reads as TGTGCCAGCAGAGATAGACTAGCGGGAGGTCTAGACTCCTACGAGCAGTACTTC.

V gene TRBV15 combines with J gene TRBJ2-5, with D possibly being TRBD2 (5 bases). This CDR3 is 16 amino acids long. Germline V CDR1 and CDR2: LNHNV, YYDKDF (reference sequence). Trimming shortened V by 0 bases and J by 5 bases, and 16 bases separated the two germline ends. The CDR3 nucleotides read TGTGCCACCAGCAGAGATTTAATGGTTGAGCGGGAGACCCAGTACTTC. Amino acids: CATSRDLMVERETQYF. The full variable domain, its missing parts supplied by reference TRBV15 and TRBJ2-5, is DAMVIQNPRYQVTQFGKPVTLSCSQTLNHNVMYWYQQKSSQAPKLLFHYYDKDFNNEADTPDNFQSRRPNTSFCFLDIRSPGLGDTAMYLCATSRDLMVERETQYFGPGTRLLVL.

This clone was seen only once. This chain connects TRBV25-1 to TRBJ2-3; 10 bases match TRBD2. The ends lost 1 base at V and 3 bases at J; junction bases unmatched: 10. There are 18 residues in the CDR3. Per the germline V gene, CDR1 is MGHDK and CDR2 is SYGVNS. CDR3 protein: CASSELGWASGSTDTQYF. As DNA, the CDR3 is TGTGCCAGCAGTGAATTGGGTTGGGCTAGCGGGAGTACAGATACGCAGTATTTT.

The chain is built from TRBV10-1 and TRBJ2-1, with TRBD2 matching over 9 bases. Per germline, CDR1 WNHNN and CDR2 SYGVQD (reference sequence). CDR3 length: 15 residues. Trimming at V came to 2 bases and at J to 7 bases, leaving 6 bases not matched to a gene. The CDR3 here is CASSELAGPRNEQFF. The CDR3 coding sequence is TGCGCCAGCAGTGAGCTAGCGGGACCACGGAATGAGCAGTTCTTC.

This rearrangement joins TRBV7-9 to TRBJ2-5; D possibly corresponds to TRBD1 (6 bases). Trimming shortened V by 0 bases and J by 4 bases, and 12 bases separated the two germline ends. Germline V gene sequence: CDR1 SEHNR, CDR2 FQNEAQ (reference sequence). This CDR3 is 15 amino acids long. CDR3 coding DNA: TGTGCCAGCAGCTTAGCAGGGGGTAGGGGAGAGACCCAGTACTTC. This translates into CASSLAGGRGETQYF.

This clone was seen only a few times. This chain joins TRBV5-1 and TRBJ2-2; possibly TRBD1 for D (5 bases). The CDR3 spans 15 residues. Trimming stripped 0 bases from V and 7 bases from J, with 13 bases between. Germline CDR1 is SGHRS and CDR2 is YFSETQ. Here the CDR3 reads CASSLEKGRSGELFF. The CDR3, as DNA: TGCGCCAGCAGCTTGGAGAAGGGGCGGAGCGGGGAGCTGTTTTTT.